The source of this T cell receptor (beta chain) is a study of T cell responses to AZD1222 COVID-19 vaccine. This CDR3 is 16 amino acids long. V was trimmed by 0 bases and J by 1 base, leaving 11 bases between them. Germline V gives CDR1 SGHRS, CDR2 YFSETQ. Study-wide results and caveats: The sample set comprised mostly white British donors with more females, and clonal diversity was possibly underestimated. Repertoires in all cases were sampled only once the peak T cell response had passed. Just a handful of AZD1222 recipients were seropositive at baseline. As reported, nearly half of all spike-specific TCRs target variant regions that are unmutated.

Details on this clone: Its antigen is still unknown.

The table came from immunoSEQ multiplex PCR; TCRdb's copy has only in-frame clones and leaves some out. The table records 120,000 or so clones, less than 90% of them present only once. The input for sequencing was peripheral blood, taken on day 0 of AZD1222 vaccination. The clonotype comes from an adult in good health. V and J are TRBV5-1 and TRBJ1-5, with a possible D match to TRBD1 (5 bases). CDR3 in DNA: TGCGCCAGCAGCTTGGGAGGGGACCCCAGCAATCAGCCCCAGCATTTT. Protein: CASSLGGDPSNQPQHF. Using reference TRBV5-1 and TRBJ1-5 for the parts outside the CDR3, the full variable domain is KAGVTQTPRYLIKTRGQQVTLSCSPISGHRSVSWYQQTPGQGLQFLFEYFSETQRNKGNFPGRFSGRQFSNSRSEMNVSTLELGDSALYLCASSLGGDPSNQPQHFGDGTRLSIL.